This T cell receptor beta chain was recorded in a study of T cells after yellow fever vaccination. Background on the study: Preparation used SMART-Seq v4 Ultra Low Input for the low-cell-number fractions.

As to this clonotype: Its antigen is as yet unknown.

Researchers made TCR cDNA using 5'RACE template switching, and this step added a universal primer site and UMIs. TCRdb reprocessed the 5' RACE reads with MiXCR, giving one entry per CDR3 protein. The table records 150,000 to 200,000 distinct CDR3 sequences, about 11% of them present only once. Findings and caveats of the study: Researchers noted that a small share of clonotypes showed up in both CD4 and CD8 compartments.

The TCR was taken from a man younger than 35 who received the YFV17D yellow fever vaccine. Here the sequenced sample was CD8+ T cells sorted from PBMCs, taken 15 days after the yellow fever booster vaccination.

For the CDR3, the DNA is TGTGCCAGCACTTGGACAGGGTCAACTCGAAGACTCTACGAGCAGTACTTC. It encodes CASTWTGSTRRLYEQYF. The chain uses TRBV2 and TRBJ2-7, with 8 bases fitting TRBD1. Germline V gene lookup returns CDR1 SNHLY and CDR2 FYNNEI. V lost 7 bases to trimming and J lost 3 bases; unmatched junction nucleotides: 17. The CDR3 runs to 17 residues.